This T cell receptor (beta chain) comes out of a study of early T cells in non-severe SARS-CoV-2 infection. Study details: Sequencing of bulk RNA from unsorted whole blood was done, without chain pairing.

The study's findings and limits: The matching step, a VDJdb search, favored anti-spike CD8 responses and missed private and CD4 specificities.

Unique molecular identifiers were attached to individual cDNA molecules. TCRdb ran MiXCR on the 5' RACE reads and lists one entry per CDR3 protein. The table shows under 70,000 distinct CDR3 sequences, with roughly 13% occurring only once. V was clipped by 5 bases and J by 6 bases, with 38 bases between them. Germline V gene data show CDR1 as SGHVS and CDR2 as FNYEAQ. This CDR3 is 21 amino acids long. To note about this clonotype: Its cognate antigen is unknown.

Specimen: whole blood. The chain carries TRBV7-6 and TRBJ2-7; D may correspond to TRBD1 or TRBD2 (5 bases each). The source is an adult who was a healthcare worker with PCR-confirmed SARS-CoV-2 infection or an uninfected control (not recorded which). The CDR3 DNA is TGTGCCAGCAGCCCACACAGGTTCCCGGGACGAGCGGCCTTAGAGGCACGCGAGCAGTACTTC. Protein: CASSPHRFPGRAALEAREQYF. Full variable domain (missing parts from reference TRBV7-6 and TRBJ2-7): GAGVSQSPRYKVTKRGQDVALRCDPISGHVSLYWYRQALGQGPEFLTYFNYEAQQDKSGLPNDRFSAERPEGSISTLTIQRTEQRDSAMYRCASSPHRFPGRAALEAREQYFGPGTRLTVT.